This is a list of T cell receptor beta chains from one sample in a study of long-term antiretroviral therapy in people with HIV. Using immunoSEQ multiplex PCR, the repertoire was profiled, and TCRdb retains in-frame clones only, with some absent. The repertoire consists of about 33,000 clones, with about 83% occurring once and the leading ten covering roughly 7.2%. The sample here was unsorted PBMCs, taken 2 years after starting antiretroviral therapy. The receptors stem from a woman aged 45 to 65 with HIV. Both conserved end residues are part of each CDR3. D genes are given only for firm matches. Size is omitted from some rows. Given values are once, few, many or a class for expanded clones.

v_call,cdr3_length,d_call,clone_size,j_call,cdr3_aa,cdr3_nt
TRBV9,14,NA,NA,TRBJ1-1,CASSGPLRNTEAFF,TGTGCCAGCAGCGGACCCCTGAGGAACACTGAAGCTTTCTTT
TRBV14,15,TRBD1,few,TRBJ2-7,CASSRVQGVPYEQYF,TGTGCCAGCAGCCGTGTACAGGGGGTACCGTACGAGCAGTACTTC
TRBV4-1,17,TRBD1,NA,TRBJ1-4,CASSQADRGLTNEKLFF,TGCGCCAGCAGCCAAGCGGACAGGGGGCTGACTAATGAAAAACTGTTTTTT
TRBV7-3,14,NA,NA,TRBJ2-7,CASSLTQGAYEQYF,TGTGCCAGCAGCTTAACTCAGGGAGCCTACGAGCAGTACTTC
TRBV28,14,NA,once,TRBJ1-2,CASSFSSTNYGYTF,TGTGCCAGCAGTTTCTCCAGTACTAACTATGGCTACACCTTC
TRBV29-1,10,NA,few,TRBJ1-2,CSVHTYGYTF,TGCAGCGTTCACACCTATGGCTACACCTTC
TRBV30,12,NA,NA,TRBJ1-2,CAWRQTNYGYTF,TGTGCCTGGAGACAGACGAACTATGGCTACACCTTC
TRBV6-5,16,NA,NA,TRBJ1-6,CASSYGYRRANSPLHF,TGTGCCAGCAGTTACGGGTATCGGCGCGCTAATTCACCCCTCCACTTT
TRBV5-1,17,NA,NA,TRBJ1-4,CASAARTNRATNEKLFF,TGCGCCAGCGCTGCTCGAACCAACAGGGCAACTAATGAAAAACTGTTTTTT
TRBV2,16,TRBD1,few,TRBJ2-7,CASRDRTGGMKDEQYF,TGTGCCAGCAGGGATAGGACAGGGGGCATGAAAGACGAGCAGTACTTC
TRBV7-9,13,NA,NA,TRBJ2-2,CASSVTNTGELFF,TGTGCCAGCAGCGTAACGAACACCGGGGAGCTGTTTTTT
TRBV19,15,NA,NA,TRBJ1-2,CASISRDTRGGGYTF,TGTGCCAGTATTTCCCGGGACACTCGGGGCGGTGGCTACACCTTC
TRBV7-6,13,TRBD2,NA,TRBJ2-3,CASSPLGGGYMYF,TGTGCCAGCAGCCCGCTAGGCGGGGGGTACATGTATTTT
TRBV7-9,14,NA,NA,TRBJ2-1,CASGRGGLNNEQFF,TGTGCCAGCGGAAGGGGGGGGCTTAACAATGAGCAGTTCTTC
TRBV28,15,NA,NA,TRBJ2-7,CASSGPGTGSYEQYF,TGTGCCAGCAGTGGTCCCGGGACTGGGAGCTACGAGCAGTACTTC
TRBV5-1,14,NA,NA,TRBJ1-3,CASSNTGFGNTIYF,TGCGCCAGCAGCAATACAGGGTTTGGAAACACCATATATTTT
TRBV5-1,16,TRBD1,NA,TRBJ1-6,CASSPGQGRYNSPLHF,TGCGCCAGCAGCCCCGGACAGGGAAGGTATAATTCACCCCTCCACTTT
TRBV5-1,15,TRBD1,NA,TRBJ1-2,CASSLVAGTESGYTF,TGCGCCAGCAGCTTGGTTGCCGGGACAGAAAGTGGCTACACCTTC
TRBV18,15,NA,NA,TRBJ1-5,CASSPDRGGNQPQHF,TGTGCCAGCTCACCAGACCGAGGGGGCAATCAGCCCCAGCATTTT
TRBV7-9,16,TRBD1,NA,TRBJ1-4,CASSLGWDRGGEKLFF,TGTGCCAGCAGCTTAGGCTGGGACAGGGGGGGTGAAAAACTGTTTTTT
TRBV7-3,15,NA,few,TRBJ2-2,CASHAAGSNTGELFF,TGTGCCAGCCACGCGGCGGGGTCGAACACCGGGGAGCTGTTTTTT
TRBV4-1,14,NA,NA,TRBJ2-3,CASSQAPSTDTQYF,TGCGCCAGCAGCCAAGCCCCATCAACAGATACGCAGTATTTT
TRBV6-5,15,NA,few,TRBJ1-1,CASSRRDITNTEAFF,TGTGCCAGCAGTCGTCGCGATATTACGAACACTGAAGCTTTCTTT
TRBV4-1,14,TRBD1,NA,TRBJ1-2,CASSQGGQHYGYTF,TGCGCCAGCAGCCAAGGGGGACAGCACTATGGCTACACCTTC
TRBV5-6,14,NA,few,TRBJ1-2,CASSAPPPDSGYTF,TGTGCCAGCAGCGCCCCACCGCCAGACAGCGGCTACACCTTC
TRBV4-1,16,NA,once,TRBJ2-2,CASSRVPGHFTGELFF,TGCGCCAGCAGCCGAGTCCCGGGCCATTTCACCGGGGAGCTGTTTTTT
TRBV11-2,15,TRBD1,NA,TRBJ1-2,CASSLEQGARYGYTF,TGTGCCAGCAGCTTAGAACAGGGGGCCCGATATGGCTACACCTTC
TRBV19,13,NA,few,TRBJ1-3,CASRLGSGNTIYF,TGTGCCAGTCGGCTGGGATCTGGAAACACCATATATTTT
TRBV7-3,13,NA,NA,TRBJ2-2,CASSQRGVGELFF,TGTGCCAGCAGCCAACGCGGGGTAGGGGAGCTGTTTTTT
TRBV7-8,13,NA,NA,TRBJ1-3,CATLGGPGNTIYF,TGTGCCACCCTAGGGGGGCCTGGAAACACCATATATTTT
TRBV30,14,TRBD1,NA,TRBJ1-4,CAWTTGTGIRKLFF,TGTGCCTGGACGACCGGGACAGGGATTCGAAAACTGTTTTTT
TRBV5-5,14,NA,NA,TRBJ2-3,CASSSGDGTDTQYF,TGTGCCAGCAGCTCAGGGGATGGCACAGATACGCAGTATTTT
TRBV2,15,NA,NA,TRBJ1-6,CASSETRLGNSPLHF,TGTGCCAGCAGTGAAACCCGGCTCGGTAATTCACCCCTCCACTTT
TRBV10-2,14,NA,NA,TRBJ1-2,CASSESSLNYGYTF,TGCGCCAGCAGTGAGTCTTCCCTAAACTATGGCTACACCTTC
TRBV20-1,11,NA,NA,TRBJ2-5,CSAMTGETQYF,TGCAGTGCCATGACTGGAGAGACCCAGTACTTC
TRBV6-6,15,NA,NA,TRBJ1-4,CASSTDGATNEKLFF,TGTGCCAGCAGTACAGACGGTGCAACTAATGAAAAACTGTTTTTT
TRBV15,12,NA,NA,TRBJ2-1,CATSREPTEQFF,TGTGCCACCAGCAGAGAGCCGACAGAGCAGTTCTTC
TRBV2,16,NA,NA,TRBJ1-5,CASSPNLDLGYGPQHF,TGTGCCAGCAGCCCGAACCTCGACTTGGGCTATGGGCCCCAGCATTTT
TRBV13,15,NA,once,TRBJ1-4,CASSYQARWGEKLFF,TGTGCCAGCAGCTACCAGGCGCGGTGGGGTGAAAAACTGTTTTTT
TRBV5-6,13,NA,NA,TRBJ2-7,CASSLVTAGEQYF,TGTGCCAGCAGCTTGGTCACGGCGGGGGAGCAGTACTTC
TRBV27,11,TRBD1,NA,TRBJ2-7,CASGQGGEQYF,TGTGCCAGTGGACAGGGCGGCGAGCAGTACTTC
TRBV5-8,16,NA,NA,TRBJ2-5,CASSFPTGWHQETQYF,TGTGCCAGCAGCTTCCCAACAGGGTGGCACCAAGAGACCCAGTACTTC
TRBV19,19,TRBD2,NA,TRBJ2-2,CASSLRLAGGPLVTGELFF,TGTGCCAGTAGTTTGAGACTAGCGGGGGGGCCGTTAGTCACCGGGGAGCTGTTTTTT
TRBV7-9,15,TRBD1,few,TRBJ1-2,CASSSWTGRSYGYTF,TGTGCCAGCAGCAGTTGGACAGGGAGGTCTTATGGCTACACCTTC
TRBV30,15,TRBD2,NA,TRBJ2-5,CAWRRLGGDQETQYF,TGTGCCTGGAGACGCCTTGGGGGGGACCAAGAGACCCAGTACTTC
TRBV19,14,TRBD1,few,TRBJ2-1,CASSIGGQVNEQFF,TGTGCCAGTAGTATTGGGGGACAGGTCAATGAGCAGTTCTTC
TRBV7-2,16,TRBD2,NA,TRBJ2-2,CASSLLSGGAIGELFF,TGTGCCAGCAGCTTACTGAGCGGGGGGGCAATCGGGGAGCTGTTTTTT